This is a list of T cell receptor beta chains from one sample in a study of HIV-infected patients and healthy controls. TCRdb re-derived calls from the 5' RACE reads in MiXCR, one entry per CDR3 protein. The top ten clones hold about 2% of a sample with 17,000 or so distinct CDR3 sequences, about 5.4% of them seen once. Material for sequencing was blood. All receptors derive from an adult in good health. The CDR3 runs from the conserved cysteine through the conserved F or W. A D gene is named only where the DNA matches it firmly. Clone size is stated in some rows and not others, as once, few, many or a class when expanded.

d_gene	v_gene	j_gene	abundance	len	CDR3aa	CDR3nt
TRBD1	TRBV4-1	TRBJ2-7	once	15	CASSQLRDRGYEQYF	TGCGCCAGCAGCCAATTGCGGGACAGGGGCTACGAGCAGTACTTC
TRBD1	TRBV5-6	TRBJ1-1	once	15	CASSSTGTERPEAFF	TGTGCCAGCAGCTCAACCGGGACAGAAAGGCCTGAAGCTTTCTTT
.	TRBV2	TRBJ1-5	many	14	CASSEGDGNQPQHF	TGTGCCAGCAGTGAGGGTGATGGCAATCAGCCCCAGCATTTT
.	TRBV2	TRBJ2-7	many	14	CASSEPGTYYEQYF	TGTGCCAGCAGTGAGCCGGGGACCTATTACGAGCAGTACTTC
TRBD1	TRBV27	TRBJ1-1	many	17	CASSSGGHRGESTEAFF	TGTGCCAGCAGTTCAGGGGGGCACAGGGGAGAGAGCACTGAAGCTTTCTTT
.	TRBV29-1	TRBJ2-1	medium-sized	12	CSVPGGGGEQFF	TGCAGCGTCCCGGGGGGCGGCGGTGAGCAGTTCTTC
TRBD2	TRBV6-1	TRBJ2-7	medium-sized	15	CASSESTSGGSEQYF	TGTGCCAGCAGTGAATCAACTAGCGGGGGTTCCGAGCAGTACTTC
.	TRBV7-2	TRBJ1-1	few	14	CASSLADRSTEAFF	TGTGCCAGCAGCTTAGCCGACAGGTCTACTGAAGCTTTCTTT
.	TRBV28	TRBJ1-2	.	14	CASRFQGSYYGYTF	TGTGCCAGCAGGTTCCAGGGCTCCTACTATGGCTACACCTTC
.	TRBV19	TRBJ1-2	few	22	CASSPLSRFGEIRWTAYYGYTF	TGTGCCAGTAGTCCTCTTAGTAGATTCGGCGAGATAAGATGGACAGCATACTATGGCTACACCTTC
.	TRBV7-9	TRBJ2-3	many	14	CASSLNLGTDTQYF	TGTGCCAGCAGCTTAAATTTGGGAACAGATACGCAGTATTTT
TRBD1	TRBV10-3	TRBJ1-2	many	14	CAISDDRGLGGYTF	TGTGCCATCAGTGATGACAGGGGGCTCGGCGGCTACACCTTC
.	TRBV5-1	TRBJ2-3	.	16	CASSLPGQFSTDTQYF	TGCGCCAGCAGCTTGCCCGGACAGTTTAGCACAGATACGCAGTATTTT
.	TRBV29-1	TRBJ1-1	medium-sized	14	CSVEHGRLNTEAFF	TGCAGCGTTGAACACGGCAGGCTGAACACTGAAGCTTTCTTT
.	TRBV5-5	TRBJ1-1	many	13	CASSYRVSTEAFF	TGTGCCAGCAGTTACAGGGTATCGACTGAAGCTTTCTTT
.	TRBV27	TRBJ2-5	many	15	CASSSIPPPQETQYF	TGTGCCAGCAGTTCAATACCCCCCCCGCAAGAGACCCAGTACTTC
TRBD2	TRBV7-9	TRBJ2-1	.	18	CASSSLSGGHPSYNEQIF	TGTGCCAGCAGCTCCCTTAGCGGGGGACACCCCTCCTACAATGAGCAGATCTTC
TRBD2	TRBV6-6	TRBJ2-3	medium-sized	14	CASRSRGGTDTQYF	TGTGCCAGCAGGTCCCGGGGGGGCACAGATACGCAGTATTTT
TRBD1	TRBV6-5	TRBJ1-4	medium-sized	15	CASSMGQVANEKLFF	TGTGCCAGCAGTATGGGACAGGTTGCTAATGAAAAACTGTTTTTT
TRBD2	TRBV9	TRBJ2-2	many	19	CASSFRTLAGRSNTGELFF	TGTGCCAGCAGCTTTCGAACGCTAGCGGGGCGTTCGAACACCGGGGAGCTGTTTTTT
.	TRBV9	TRBJ2-3	many	15	CASSVGLVGTDTQYF	TGTGCCAGCAGCGTAGGGCTAGTAGGCACAGATACGCAGTATTTT
.	TRBV9	TRBJ2-3	many	13	CASSWASTDTQYF	TGTGCCAGCAGTTGGGCAAGCACAGATACGCAGTATTTT